What follows are 5 T cell receptor beta chains derived from one specimen sequenced in a study of blood T cell repertoires in COVID-19. Clones were read by immunoSEQ multiplex PCR, and TCRdb kept only the in-frame ones, dropping some. The data contain roughly 190,000 clones, around 84% of them seen just once; the ten biggest clones take up about 15%. The specimen was peripheral blood. The source is a man aged 30 to 39 with active or convalescent COVID-19.

V is TRBV29-1 and J is TRBJ2-5, with 10 bases aligning to TRBD1. The CDR3 is 16 residues long. With V trimmed by 2 bases and J by 5 bases, 11 bases remained unmatched. The germline V gene has CDR1 SQVTM and CDR2 ANQGSEA. The CDR3 DNA follows: TGCAGCGTTGAACTCCGGGACAGGGGTTTTTGGGAGACCCAGTACTTC. Encoded protein: CSVELRDRGFWETQYF.

Many counts were recorded for this clone. Relative to the germline gene, one junction end is altered; a read error may explain this. The rearrangement links TRBV13 to TRBJ2-5, with 7 positions matching TRBD1. Germline CDR1 reads PRHDT; CDR2 reads FYEKMQ (reference sequence). The CDR3 length is 14 residues. The CDR3 here is CASSSKGAQQTQYF. Here the CDR3 DNA reads TGTGCCAGCAGCTCGAAGGGGGCCCAACAGACCCAGTACTTC.

In this sample, this clone turned up once. J is TRBJ2-1 and V is TRBV6-2 or TRBV6-3; D gene uncertain. V lost 3 bases and J 6 bases, leaving 6 bases between the germline ends. This CDR3 is 12 amino acids long. Germline values: CDR1 MNHEY, CDR2 SVGEGT. The CDR3, as DNA: TGTGCCAGCAGTTATCCTAGCAATGAGCAGTTCTTC. Translated, it gives CASSYPSNEQFF.

The gene calls are TRBV6-1 and TRBJ1-3, with TRBD1 matching 7 bases. V gave up 3 bases and J gave up 4 bases; unmatched junction bases: 15. The CDR3 has 18 amino acids. Germline lookup yields CDR1 MNHNS and CDR2 SASEGT. The CDR3 coding sequence is TGTGCCAGCAGTGAGACCAACTTTGGGACAGTCCCCGGAAACACCATATATTTT. Translating it yields CASSETNFGTVPGNTIYF.

This clone has a single count. This chain connects TRBV11-3 to TRBJ1-3; 10 bases agree with TRBD1. J gave up 4 bases and V 4 bases, and 4 bases lay outside the gene matches. In germline, CDR1 is SGHNT, CDR2 YENEEA. CDR3 size: 15 residues. CDR3 sequence (DNA): TGTGCCAGCAGCTCGGGACAGGGGCGAGGAAACACCATATATTTT. Its protein product is CASSSGQGRGNTIYF.